This T cell receptor (beta chain) derives from a study of identical twins (dated by TCRdb to 2015 to 2016). Broadly, across the study: To test whether fetal clonotypes persist, the study used deep sequencing on TCR alpha and beta repertoires from monozygotic twins, unrelated adults of various ages, and cord blood. To rule out contamination, the twin experiments were replicated at different times with different library preparation protocols. Overall results and qualifications from the work: Because the same donors could not be followed over many years, the conclusions depended on cross-sectional statistical analysis. The excess sharing between twins in beta out-of-frame sequences was weaker because fewer shared sequences reduced the signal-to-noise ratio. In monozygotic twins, out-of-frame TCR alpha sharing was systematically underestimated by recombination models, although the models agreed with sharing between unrelated individuals. Fewer insertions were carried by abundant cord blood beta clonotypes, a similar but weaker trend appeared in young adult naive repertoires, and no such trend appeared in memory repertoires. Zero-insertion analyses could be partly confounded by invariant T cells such as MAIT and iNKT, though diverse VJ usage argued against such confounding for most clonotypes. Out-of-frame TCR alpha sequences shared between twins showed an excess of low generation-probability sequences compared with coincidental sharing between unrelated individuals.

Libraries were made using 5' RACE. Sequenced on an Illumina HiSeq 2000. A universal primer binding site was introduced by template switching, and a unique molecular identifier was present in the final cDNA, enabling accurate counting of TCR cDNA molecules. Specific primers in the conserved constant-segment region were used to synthesize first-strand cDNA for the TCR alpha and beta chains. Each cDNA library was double barcoded, with a SMART-Mk sample barcode plus Illumina barcodes, to control for contamination. TruSeq adapter sequences and Illumina sample barcodes were added in two successive PCR steps. Sequencing of the TCR alpha and beta cDNA libraries was done on the Illumina HiSeq platform using custom primers. Under the source paper's analysis protocol: MiGEC processed the raw reads to extract unique molecular identifiers, while MiXCR was used to determine the CDR3 positions. Recombination models were inferred per individual with the repgenHMM and IGoR tools using an EM algorithm. The analysis of shared clonotypes was done with the tcR package in R, with sharing normalized by the product of cloneset sizes. To study raw recombination without the effects of thymic and clonal selection, out-of-frame nonproductive sequences were analyzed. TCRdb reran the public reads through fastp at Q25 and MiXCR, keeping productive beta chains. For every CDR3 protein sequence, its rows merge into one entry that carries the most common genes and DNA. These V and J calls derive from TCRdb rather than the authors' analysis. This sample has about 220,000 distinct CDR3 sequences in its table, and approximately 8.3% of those were observed once. The top ten clones comprise about 1.9% of the sample.

Every donor was a healthy Caucasian. Three pairs of female monozygotic twins, all aged about 18 to 29 years, were included in the twin cohort. Miltenyi CD45RO+ enrichment and human naive T-cell isolation kits were used to isolate memory (CD45RO+) and naive T cells from PBMC. This clonotype has a count of ten or more. Its antigen remains undetermined. No base qualities exist here, and no much larger clone lies one base off it. The same sample was also studied in work on yellow fever vaccine responses in identical twins. The second study's paper adds: According to the authors, the vaccine-induced T cell response in identical twins seemed to be partly convergent and partly specific to each individual. Focusing on identical twins, the study followed the T cell clones that responded to the vaccine, and did so with precision.

This TCR was sampled from a woman aged 18-29 years in good health. Sequenced sample: memory (CD45RO+) T cells sorted from blood. The sample's cell subset or site, from its label and the paper: CD45RO+ enriched T cells.

This receptor has the CDR3 CAGEGNTQYF. The base sequence is TGTGCCGGCGAGGGAAATACGCAGTATTTT. The receptor chain draws on TRBV14 and TRBJ2-3; TRBD2 could be the D gene, as 5 bases match. The V end loses 11 bases and the J end loses 7 bases, and a stretch of 10 bases separates them. The CDR3 contains 10 residues, cysteine and phenylalanine counted. Just the 30-base CDR3 DNA is kept, in frame starting at base 1. As encoded in the germline V gene, CDR1 is SGHDN while CDR2 is FVKESK.